This T cell receptor beta chain was recorded in a study of T cells after yellow fever vaccination. TCRdb reprocessed the 5' RACE reads via MiXCR and lists one record per CDR3 protein. The profile shows about 22,000 distinct CDR3 sequences, 5.2% of them singletons. Germline V gene lookup returns CDR1 LGHNA and CDR2 YSLEER. V trimming: 7 bases; J trimming: 2 bases; junction bases outside the gene matches: 8. The CDR3 has 17 amino acids. This clonotype was detected ten times or more. General study results and limits: It was the secondary response that reached its peak faster, day 5 versus 15, but it was weaker.

The sample consisted of PBMCs, either bulk or a sorted T-cell subset (CD4+, CD8+, memory, or dextramer-sorted; not recorded which), taken more than 40 days after the first yellow fever vaccination. The chain joins TRBV4-3 to TRBJ2-1; 13 positions match TRBD2. The TCR originated in a man between 18 and 29 years old who received the YFV17D yellow fever vaccine. The CDR3 loop is CASTPGLAGSPYNEQFF. In DNA, the CDR3 is TGCGCCAGCACCCCGGGACTAGCGGGGAGTCCCTACAATGAGCAGTTCTTC.